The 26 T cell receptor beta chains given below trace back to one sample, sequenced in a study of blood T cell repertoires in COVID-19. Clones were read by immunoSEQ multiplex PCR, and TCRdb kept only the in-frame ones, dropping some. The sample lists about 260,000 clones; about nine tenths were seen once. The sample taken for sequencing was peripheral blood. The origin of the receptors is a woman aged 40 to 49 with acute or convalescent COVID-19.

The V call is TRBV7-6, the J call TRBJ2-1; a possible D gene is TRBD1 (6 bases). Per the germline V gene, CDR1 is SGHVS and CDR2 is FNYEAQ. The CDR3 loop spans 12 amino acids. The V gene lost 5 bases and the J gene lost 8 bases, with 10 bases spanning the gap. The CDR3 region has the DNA TGTGCCAGCAGCCGAACAGGGTATGAGCAGTTCTTC. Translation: CASSRTGYEQFF. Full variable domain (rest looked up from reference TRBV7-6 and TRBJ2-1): GAGVSQSPRYKVTKRGQDVALRCDPISGHVSLYWYRQALGQGPEFLTYFNYEAQQDKSGLPNDRFSAERPEGSISTLTIQRTEQRDSAMYRCASSRTGYEQFFGPGTRLTVL.

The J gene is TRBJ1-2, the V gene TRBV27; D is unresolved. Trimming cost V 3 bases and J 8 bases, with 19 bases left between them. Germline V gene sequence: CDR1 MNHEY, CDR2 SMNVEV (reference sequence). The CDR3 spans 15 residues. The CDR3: CASSFEGVSIDGYTF. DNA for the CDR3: TGTGCCAGCAGTTTTGAGGGCGTATCTATCGACGGCTACACCTTC.

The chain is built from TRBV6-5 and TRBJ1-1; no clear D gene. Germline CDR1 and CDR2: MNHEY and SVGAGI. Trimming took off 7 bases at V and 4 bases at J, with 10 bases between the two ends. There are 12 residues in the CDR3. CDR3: CASNSPGTEAFF. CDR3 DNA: TGTGCCAGCAACTCTCCGGGCACTGAAGCTTTCTTT.

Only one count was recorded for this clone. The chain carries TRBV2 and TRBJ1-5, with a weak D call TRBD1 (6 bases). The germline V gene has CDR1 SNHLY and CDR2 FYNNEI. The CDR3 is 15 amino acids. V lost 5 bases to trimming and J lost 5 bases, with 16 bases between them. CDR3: CASSPIGTPDQPQHF. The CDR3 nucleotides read TGTGCCAGCAGTCCTATTGGGACACCCGATCAGCCCCAGCATTTT.

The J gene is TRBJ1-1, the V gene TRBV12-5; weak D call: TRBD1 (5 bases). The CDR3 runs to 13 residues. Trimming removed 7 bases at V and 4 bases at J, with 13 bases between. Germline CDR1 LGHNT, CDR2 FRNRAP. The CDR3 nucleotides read TGTGCTAGTGCCCGGTGGGGGGGCACTGAAGCTTTCTTT. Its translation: CASARWGGTEAFF. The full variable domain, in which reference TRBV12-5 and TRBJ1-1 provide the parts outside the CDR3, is DARVTQTPRHKVTEMGQEVTMRCQPILGHNTVFWYRQTMMQGLELLAYFRNRAPLDDSGMPKDRFSAEMPDATLATLKIQPSEPRDSAVYFCASARWGGTEAFFGQGTRLTVV.

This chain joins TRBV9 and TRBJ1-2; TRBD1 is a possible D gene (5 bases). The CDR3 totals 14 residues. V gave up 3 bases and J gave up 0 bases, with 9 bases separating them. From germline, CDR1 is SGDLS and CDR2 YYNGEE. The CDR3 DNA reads TGTGCCAGCAGCGGGACACCAGCTAACTATGGCTACACCTTC. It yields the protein CASSGTPANYGYTF.

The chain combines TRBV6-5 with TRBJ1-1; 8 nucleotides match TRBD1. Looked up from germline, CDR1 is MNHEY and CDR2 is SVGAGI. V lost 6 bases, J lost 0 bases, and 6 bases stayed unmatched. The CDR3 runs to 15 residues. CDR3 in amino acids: CASSQGANMNTEAFF. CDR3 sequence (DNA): TGTGCCAGCAGCCAGGGGGCTAACATGAACACTGAAGCTTTCTTT.

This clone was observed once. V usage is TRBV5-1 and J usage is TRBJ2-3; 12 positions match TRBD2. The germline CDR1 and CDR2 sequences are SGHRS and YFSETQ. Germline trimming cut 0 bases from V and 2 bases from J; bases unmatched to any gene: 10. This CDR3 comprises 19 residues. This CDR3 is CASSLARLAGVLLTDTQYF. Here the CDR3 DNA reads TGCGCCAGCAGCTTGGCCCGACTAGCGGGGGTGCTACTCACAGATACGCAGTATTTT.

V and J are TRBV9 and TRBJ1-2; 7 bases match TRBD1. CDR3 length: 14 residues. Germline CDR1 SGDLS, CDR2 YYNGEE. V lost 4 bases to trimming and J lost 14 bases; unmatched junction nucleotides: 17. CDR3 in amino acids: CASSSLRTGTPRTF. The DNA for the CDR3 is TGTGCCAGCAGCTCCCTCAGGACAGGAACCCCTAGGACCTTC.

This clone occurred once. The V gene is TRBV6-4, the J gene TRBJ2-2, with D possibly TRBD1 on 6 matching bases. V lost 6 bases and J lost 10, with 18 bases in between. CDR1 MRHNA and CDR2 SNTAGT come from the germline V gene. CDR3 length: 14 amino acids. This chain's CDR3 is CASRGTPSNKELFF. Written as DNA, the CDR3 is TGTGCCAGCAGAGGGACACCTTCTAACAAGGAGCTGTTTTTT.

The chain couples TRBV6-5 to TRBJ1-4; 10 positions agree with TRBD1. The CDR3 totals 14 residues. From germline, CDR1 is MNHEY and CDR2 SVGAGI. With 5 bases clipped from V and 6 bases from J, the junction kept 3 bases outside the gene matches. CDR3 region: CASSRTGGDEKLFF. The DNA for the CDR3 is TGTGCCAGCAGTCGGACAGGGGGGGATGAAAAACTGTTTTTT.

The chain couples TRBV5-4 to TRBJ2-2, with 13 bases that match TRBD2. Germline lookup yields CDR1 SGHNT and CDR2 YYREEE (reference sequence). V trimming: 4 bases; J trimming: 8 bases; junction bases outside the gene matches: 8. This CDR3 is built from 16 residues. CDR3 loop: CASSRGLAGELGELFF. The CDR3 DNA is TGTGCCAGCAGCAGAGGACTAGCGGGGGAACTTGGGGAGCTGTTTTTT.

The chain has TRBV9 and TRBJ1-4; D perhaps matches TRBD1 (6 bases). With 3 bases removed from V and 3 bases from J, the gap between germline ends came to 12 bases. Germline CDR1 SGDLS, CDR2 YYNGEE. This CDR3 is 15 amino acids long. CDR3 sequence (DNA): TGTGCCAGCAGCGCTTCCACAGGGTCTAATGAAAAACTGTTTTTT. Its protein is CASSASTGSNEKLFF.

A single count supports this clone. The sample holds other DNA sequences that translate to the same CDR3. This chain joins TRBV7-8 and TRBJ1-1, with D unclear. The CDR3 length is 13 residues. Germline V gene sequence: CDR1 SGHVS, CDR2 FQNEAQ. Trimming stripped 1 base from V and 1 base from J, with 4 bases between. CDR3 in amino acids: CASSLDRNTEAFF. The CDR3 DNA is TGTGCCAGCAGCTTAGATAGGAACACTGAAGCTTTCTTT.

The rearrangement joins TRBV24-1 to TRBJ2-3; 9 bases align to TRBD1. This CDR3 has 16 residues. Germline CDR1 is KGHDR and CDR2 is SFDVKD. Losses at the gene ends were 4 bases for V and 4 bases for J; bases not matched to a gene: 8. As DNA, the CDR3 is TGTGCCACCAGTGACCCCGGGACAGGGAAGGCAGATACGCAGTATTTT. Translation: CATSDPGTGKADTQYF.

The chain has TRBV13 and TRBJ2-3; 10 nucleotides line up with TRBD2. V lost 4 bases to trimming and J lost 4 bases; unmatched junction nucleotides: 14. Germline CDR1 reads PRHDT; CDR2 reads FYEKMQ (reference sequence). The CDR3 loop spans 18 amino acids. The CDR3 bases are TGTGCCAGCAGCTCGTCTAGCGGGGGTTACGGGCACGCAGATACGCAGTATTTT. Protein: CASSSSSGGYGHADTQYF.

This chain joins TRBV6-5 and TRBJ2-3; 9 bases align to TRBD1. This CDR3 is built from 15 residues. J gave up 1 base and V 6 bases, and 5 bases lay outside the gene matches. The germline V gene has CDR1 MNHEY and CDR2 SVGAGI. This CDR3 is CASRDGTGRTDTQYF. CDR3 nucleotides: TGTGCCAGCAGGGACGGGACAGGGCGCACAGATACGCAGTATTTT.

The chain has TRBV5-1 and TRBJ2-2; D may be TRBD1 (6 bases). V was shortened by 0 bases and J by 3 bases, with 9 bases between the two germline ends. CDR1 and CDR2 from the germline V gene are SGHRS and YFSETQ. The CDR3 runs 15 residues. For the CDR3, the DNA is TGCGCCAGCAGCTTGGAACAGGGCTACACCGGGGAGCTGTTTTTT. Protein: CASSLEQGYTGELFF.

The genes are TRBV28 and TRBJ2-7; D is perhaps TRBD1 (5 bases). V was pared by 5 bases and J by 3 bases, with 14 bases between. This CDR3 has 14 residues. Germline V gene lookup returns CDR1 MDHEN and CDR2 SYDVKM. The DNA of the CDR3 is TGTGCCAGCAGTACCCCAGGGCGCGACTACGAGCAGTACGTC. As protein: CASSTPGRDYEQYV.

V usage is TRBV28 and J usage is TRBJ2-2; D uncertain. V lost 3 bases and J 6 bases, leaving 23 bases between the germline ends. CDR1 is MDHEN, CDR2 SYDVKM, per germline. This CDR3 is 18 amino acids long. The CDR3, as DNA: TGTGCCAGCAGTTTGCTATCTCCGGTGGTAACGGGTCCCGGGGAGCTGTTTTTT. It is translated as CASSLLSPVVTGPGELFF.

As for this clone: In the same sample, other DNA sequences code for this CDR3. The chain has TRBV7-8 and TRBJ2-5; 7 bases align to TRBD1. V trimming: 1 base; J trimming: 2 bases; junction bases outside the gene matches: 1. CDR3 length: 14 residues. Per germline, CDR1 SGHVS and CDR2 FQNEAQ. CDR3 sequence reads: CASSLGGQQETQYF. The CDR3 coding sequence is TGTGCCAGCAGCTTAGGGGGACAGCAAGAGACCCAGTACTTC.

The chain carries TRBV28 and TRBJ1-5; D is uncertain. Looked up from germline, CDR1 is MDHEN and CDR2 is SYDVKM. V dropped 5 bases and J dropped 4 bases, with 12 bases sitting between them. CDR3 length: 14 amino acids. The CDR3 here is CASSISRSNQPQHF. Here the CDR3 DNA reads TGTGCCAGCAGTATAAGCCGCTCTAATCAGCCCCAGCATTTT.

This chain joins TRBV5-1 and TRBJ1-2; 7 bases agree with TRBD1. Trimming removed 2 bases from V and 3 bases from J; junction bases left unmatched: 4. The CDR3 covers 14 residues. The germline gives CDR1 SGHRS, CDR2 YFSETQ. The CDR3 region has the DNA TGCGCCAGCAGCTTCTCCAGGGGGGACTATGGCTACACCTTC. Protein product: CASSFSRGDYGYTF.

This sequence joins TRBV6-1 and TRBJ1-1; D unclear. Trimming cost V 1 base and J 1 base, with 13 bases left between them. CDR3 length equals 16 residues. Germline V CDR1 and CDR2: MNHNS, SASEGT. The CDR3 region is CASSEEGSWGNTEAFF. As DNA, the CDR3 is TGTGCCAGCAGTGAAGAAGGGAGTTGGGGGAACACTGAAGCTTTCTTT.

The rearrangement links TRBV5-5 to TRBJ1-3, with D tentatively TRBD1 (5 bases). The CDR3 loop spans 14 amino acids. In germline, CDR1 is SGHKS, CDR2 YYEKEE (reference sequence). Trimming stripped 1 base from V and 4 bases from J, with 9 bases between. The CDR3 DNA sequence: TGTGCCAGCAGCTTGCAAAGGGGAGGAAACACCATATATTTT. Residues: CASSLQRGGNTIYF.

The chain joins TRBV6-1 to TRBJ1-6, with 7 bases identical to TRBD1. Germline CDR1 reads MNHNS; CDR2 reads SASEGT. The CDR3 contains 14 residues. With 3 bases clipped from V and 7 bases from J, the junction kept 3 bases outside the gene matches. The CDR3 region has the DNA TGTGCCAGCAGTGAGCACAGGGGCAATTCACCCCTCCACTTT. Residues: CASSEHRGNSPLHF.